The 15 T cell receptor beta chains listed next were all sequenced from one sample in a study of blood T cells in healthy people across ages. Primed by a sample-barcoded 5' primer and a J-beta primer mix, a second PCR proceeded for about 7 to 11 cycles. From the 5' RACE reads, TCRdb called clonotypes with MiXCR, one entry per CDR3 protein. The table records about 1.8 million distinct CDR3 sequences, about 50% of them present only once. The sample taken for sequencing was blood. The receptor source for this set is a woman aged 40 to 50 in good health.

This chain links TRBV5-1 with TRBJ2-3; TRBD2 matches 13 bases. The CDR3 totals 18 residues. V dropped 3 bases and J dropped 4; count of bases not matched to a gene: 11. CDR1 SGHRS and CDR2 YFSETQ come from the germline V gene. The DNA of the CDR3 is TGCGCCAGCAGCTCGGGACTAGCGGGGCCCTCTACAGCAGATACGCAGTATTTT. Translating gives CASSSGLAGPSTADTQYF.

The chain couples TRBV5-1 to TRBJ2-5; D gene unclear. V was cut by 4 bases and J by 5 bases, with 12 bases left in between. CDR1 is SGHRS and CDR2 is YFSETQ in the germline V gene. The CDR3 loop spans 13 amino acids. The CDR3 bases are TGCGCCAGCAGCGCCCAAGGCCCGGAGACCCAGTACTTC. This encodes CASSAQGPETQYF.

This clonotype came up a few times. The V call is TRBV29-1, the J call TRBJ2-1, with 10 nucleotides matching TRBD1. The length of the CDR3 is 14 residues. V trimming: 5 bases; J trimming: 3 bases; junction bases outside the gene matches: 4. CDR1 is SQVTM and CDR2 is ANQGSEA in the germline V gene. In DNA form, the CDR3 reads TGCAGCGTTCCCGGGACAGGGGTCTACAATGAGCAGTTCTTC. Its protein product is CSVPGTGVYNEQFF.

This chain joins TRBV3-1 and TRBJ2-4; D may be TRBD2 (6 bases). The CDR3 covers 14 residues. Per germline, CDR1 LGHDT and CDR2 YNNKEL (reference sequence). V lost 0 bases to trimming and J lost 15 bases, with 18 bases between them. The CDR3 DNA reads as TGTGCCAGCAGCCAAGATCACACTAGCAACGAGCGGTACTTC. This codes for CASSQDHTSNERYF.

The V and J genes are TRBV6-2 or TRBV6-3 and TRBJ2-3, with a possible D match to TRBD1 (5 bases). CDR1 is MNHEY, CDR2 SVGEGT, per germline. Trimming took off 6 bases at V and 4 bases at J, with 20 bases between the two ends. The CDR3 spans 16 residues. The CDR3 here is CASSLLGQFGSDTQYF. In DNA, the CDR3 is TGTGCCAGCAGCCTCCTTGGACAATTTGGATCAGATACGCAGTATTTT.

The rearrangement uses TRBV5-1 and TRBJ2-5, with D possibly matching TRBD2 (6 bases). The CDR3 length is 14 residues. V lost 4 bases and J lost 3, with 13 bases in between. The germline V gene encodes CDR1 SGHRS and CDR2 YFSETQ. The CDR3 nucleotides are TGCGCCAGCAGCGCCTCGACTAGTAAAGAGACCCAGTACTTC. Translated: CASSASTSKETQYF.

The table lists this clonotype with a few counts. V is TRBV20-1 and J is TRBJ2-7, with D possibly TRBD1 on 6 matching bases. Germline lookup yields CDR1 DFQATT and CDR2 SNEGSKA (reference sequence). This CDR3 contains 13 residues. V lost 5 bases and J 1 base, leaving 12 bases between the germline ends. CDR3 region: CSAPGTQSYEQYF. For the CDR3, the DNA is TGCAGTGCTCCCGGGACACAATCCTACGAGCAGTACTTC.

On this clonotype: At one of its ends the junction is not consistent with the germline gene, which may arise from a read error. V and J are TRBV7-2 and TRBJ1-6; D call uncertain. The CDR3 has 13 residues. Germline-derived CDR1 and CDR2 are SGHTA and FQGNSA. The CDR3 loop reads CASSLALSSPLHF. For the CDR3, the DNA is TGCGCCAGCAGCTTAGCGCTTAGTTCACCCCTCCACTTT.

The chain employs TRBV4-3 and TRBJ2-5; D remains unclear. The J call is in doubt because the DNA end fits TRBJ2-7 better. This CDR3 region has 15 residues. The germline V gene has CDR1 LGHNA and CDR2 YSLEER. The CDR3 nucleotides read TGCGCCAGCAGCCAAGGGAAGGGATCCCCCTACGAGCAGTACTTC. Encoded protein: CASSQGKGSPYEQYF.

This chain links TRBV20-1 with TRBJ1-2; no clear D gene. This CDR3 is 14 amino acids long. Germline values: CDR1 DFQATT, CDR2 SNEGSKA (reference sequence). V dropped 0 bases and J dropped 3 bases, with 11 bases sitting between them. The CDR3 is CSARDGTSDYGYTF. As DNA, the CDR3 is TGCAGTGCTAGAGATGGCACCTCCGACTATGGCTACACCTTC.

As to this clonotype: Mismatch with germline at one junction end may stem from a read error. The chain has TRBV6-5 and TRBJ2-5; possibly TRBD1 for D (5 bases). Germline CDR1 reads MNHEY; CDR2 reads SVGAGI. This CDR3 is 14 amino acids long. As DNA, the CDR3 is TGTACCAGCAGTTTTCAGGGATCGAAAGAGACCCAGTACTTC. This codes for CTSSFQGSKETQYF.

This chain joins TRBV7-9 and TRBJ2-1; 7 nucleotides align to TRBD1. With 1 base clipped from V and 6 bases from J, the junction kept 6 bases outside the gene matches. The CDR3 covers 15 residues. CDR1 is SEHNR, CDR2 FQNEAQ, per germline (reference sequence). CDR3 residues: CASSLEGGYRNEQFF. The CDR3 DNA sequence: TGTGCCAGCAGCTTAGAAGGGGGCTATCGCAATGAGCAGTTCTTC.

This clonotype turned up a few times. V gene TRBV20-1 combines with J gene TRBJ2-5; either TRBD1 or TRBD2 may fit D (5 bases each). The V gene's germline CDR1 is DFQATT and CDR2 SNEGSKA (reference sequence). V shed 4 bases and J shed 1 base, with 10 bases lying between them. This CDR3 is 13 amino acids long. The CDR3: CSATRGAQETQYF. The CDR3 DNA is TGCAGTGCTACGCGAGGGGCCCAAGAGACCCAGTACTTC.

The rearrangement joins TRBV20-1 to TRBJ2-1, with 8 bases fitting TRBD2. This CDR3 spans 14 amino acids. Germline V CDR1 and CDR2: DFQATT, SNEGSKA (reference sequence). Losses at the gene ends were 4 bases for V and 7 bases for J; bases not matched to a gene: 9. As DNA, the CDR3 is TGCAGTGCTATGCCGGGGGGGCCTTTGAATGAGCAGTTCTTC. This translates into CSAMPGGPLNEQFF.

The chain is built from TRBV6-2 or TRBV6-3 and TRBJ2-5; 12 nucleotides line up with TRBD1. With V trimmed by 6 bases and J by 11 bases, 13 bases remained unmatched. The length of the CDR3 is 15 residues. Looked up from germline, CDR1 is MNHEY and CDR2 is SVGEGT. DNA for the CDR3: TGTGCCAGCAGACCGGGACAGGGGGCCGGGAATGAGCAGTACTTC. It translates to CASRPGQGAGNEQYF.